This T cell receptor (beta chain) is drawn from a study of blood T cell repertoires in COVID-19. Study-wide background: Samples came from the United States, Italy and Spain, spanning acute and convalescent COVID-19.

The CDR3 is 15 residues long. The V and J ends lost 5 bases and 6 bases, in that order; junction bases with no gene match: 8. CDR1 is SEHNR and CDR2 is FQNEAQ in the germline V gene (reference sequence). Authors' analysis steps: Amplification from reference gene primers served as the basis for estimated nucleated cell counts. Data came from immunoSEQ multiplex PCR; TCRdb stores just in-frame clones and leaves some out. That table supplies the V and J calls and clone size; D and trimming were determined from the DNA. The data show about 120,000 clones, around nine tenths seen once. This clone was seen once.

The sample taken for sequencing was peripheral blood. This chain joins TRBV7-9 and TRBJ2-1; TRBD1 matches 9 bases. The TCR originated in a woman between 65 and 79 years old with COVID-19, enrolled during active disease. The CDR3 loop is CASSLQGAGVNEQFF. The CDR3 bases are TGTGCCAGCAGCCTACAGGGGGCTGGGGTCAATGAGCAGTTCTTC.